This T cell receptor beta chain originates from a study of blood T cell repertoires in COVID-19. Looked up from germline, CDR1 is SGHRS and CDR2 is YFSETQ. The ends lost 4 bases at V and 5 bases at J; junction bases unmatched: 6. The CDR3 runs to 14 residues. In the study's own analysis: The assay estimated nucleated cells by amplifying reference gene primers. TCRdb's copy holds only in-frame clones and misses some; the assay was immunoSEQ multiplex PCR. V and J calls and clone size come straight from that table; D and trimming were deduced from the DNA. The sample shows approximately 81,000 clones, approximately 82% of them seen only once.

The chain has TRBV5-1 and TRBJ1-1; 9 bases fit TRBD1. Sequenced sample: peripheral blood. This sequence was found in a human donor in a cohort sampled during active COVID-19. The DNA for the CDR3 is TGCGCCAGCAGCCGCCGACAGGGGGGGACTGAAGCTTTCTTT. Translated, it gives CASSRRQGGTEAFF.